Below, 18 T cell receptor beta chains from the same sample are listed, as sequenced in a study of blood T cell repertoires in COVID-19. TCRdb's table, derived via immunoSEQ multiplex PCR, lists solely in-frame clones and lacks some. The table includes over 45,000 clones, approximately 88% detected once. The source material was peripheral blood. These receptor sequences come from a man in his forties with COVID-19, enrolled during active disease.

This chain joins TRBV27 and TRBJ2-3, with D tentatively TRBD2 (5 bases). Germline V gene data show CDR1 as MNHEY and CDR2 as SMNVEV (reference sequence). The CDR3 runs 14 residues. The V and J ends lost 2 bases and 13 bases respectively, with 19 bases between them. The DNA for the CDR3 is TGTGCCAGCAGTTTACGGGCTAGCCCCCGATGGAAGTATTTT. This gives the protein CASSLRASPRWKYF.

The gene calls are TRBV29-1 and TRBJ2-1; perhaps TRBD1 as D (5 bases). Germline V gene sequence: CDR1 SQVTM, CDR2 ANQGSEA. The V end was cut by 7 bases, the J end by 0 bases, with 13 bases between. The length of the CDR3 is 14 residues. CDR3 DNA: TGCAGCGCCCTAACAGGTGTCTCCTACAATGAGCAGTTCTTC. Protein: CSALTGVSYNEQFF.

The rearrangement joins TRBV19 to TRBJ1-4; 11 bases line up with TRBD1. Germline CDR1 is LNHDA and CDR2 is SQIVND (reference sequence). J gave up 4 bases and V 3 bases, and 4 bases lay outside the gene matches. This CDR3 is 16 amino acids long. The CDR3: CASSIGQGADNEKLFF. The CDR3, as DNA: TGTGCCAGTAGTATCGGACAGGGGGCAGATAATGAAAAACTGTTTTTT.

By sample fraction, this clone is medium-sized (0.01 to 0.1%). The gene calls are TRBV9 and TRBJ1-1; D possibly corresponds to TRBD1 (5 bases). V was trimmed by 3 bases and J by 6 bases, leaving 12 bases between them. CDR1 and CDR2 from the germline V gene are SGDLS and YYNGEE. This CDR3 is built from 13 residues. The CDR3 region is CASSGGVSAEAFF. For the CDR3, the DNA is TGTGCCAGCAGCGGGGGGGTCAGCGCTGAAGCTTTCTTT.

V usage is TRBV18 and J usage is TRBJ1-2; 11 nucleotides align to TRBD1. After removal of 3 bases from V and 7 bases from J, the junction contained 7 bases not matched to a gene. Germline CDR1 is KGHSH and CDR2 is LQKENI. CDR3 length equals 15 residues. CDR3 DNA: TGTGCCAGCTCACCCCTGGACAGGGGGCAGAGTGGCTACACCTTC. Amino acids: CASSPLDRGQSGYTF. Looking up the rest from reference TRBV18 and TRBJ1-2 gives the full variable domain: NAGVMQNPRHLVRRRGQEARLRCSPMKGHSHVYWYRQLPEEGLKFMVYLQKENIIDESGMPKERFSAEFPKEGPSILRIQQVVRGDSAAYFCASSPLDRGQSGYTFGSGTRLTVV.

This rearrangement joins TRBV6-1 to TRBJ2-5; 9 bases align to TRBD1. Germline-derived CDR1 and CDR2 are MNHNS and SASEGT. Trimming took 0 bases from V and 3 from J; bases not matched to a gene: 2. The CDR3 runs to 15 residues. Here the CDR3 DNA reads TGTGCCAGCAGTGAAGCGGGGACAGGGAAAGAGACCCAGTACTTC. Translating gives CASSEAGTGKETQYF.

In DNA, the CDR3 is TGTGCCAGCAGCTCCCAGGGTGCTGGCACAGATACGCAGTATTTT. Amino acid sequence: CASSSQGAGTDTQYF. The gene calls are TRBV7-6 and TRBJ2-3, with a possible D match to TRBD1 (5 bases). The V end lost 4 bases, the J end lost 1 base, and 12 bases lay between the germline ends. The CDR3 consists of 15 residues. Germline assignment: CDR1 SGHVS and CDR2 FNYEAQ.

The chain is built from TRBV11-2 and TRBJ2-2; D possibly corresponds to TRBD2 (5 bases). Per germline, CDR1 SGHAT and CDR2 FQNNGV. V was pared by 5 bases and J by 7 bases, with 14 bases between. This CDR3 is 14 amino acids long. CDR3 residues: CASSATSVIGELFF. The CDR3 DNA is TGTGCCAGCAGCGCCACTAGTGTGATCGGGGAGCTGTTTTTT.

The chain recombines TRBV11-2 with TRBJ2-1; 10 bases are a match to TRBD2. This CDR3 is built from 18 residues. From germline, CDR1 is SGHAT and CDR2 FQNNGV. After removal of 1 base from V and 0 bases from J, the junction contained 6 bases not matched to a gene. CDR3 sequence reads: CASSLAGLAELSYNEQFF. Here the CDR3 DNA reads TGTGCCAGCAGCTTAGCTGGACTAGCGGAGCTCTCCTACAATGAGCAGTTCTTC.

CDR3 sequence: CASSIPLAGGTDTQYF. The CDR3 nucleotides are TGTGCCAGCAGCATCCCACTAGCGGGGGGCACAGATACGCAGTATTTT. J is TRBJ2-3 and V is TRBV5-4; TRBD2 matches at 11 bases. Trimming cost V 4 bases and J 1 base; bases outside gene matches: 5. From germline, CDR1 is SGHNT and CDR2 YYREEE (reference sequence). This CDR3 is built from 16 residues.

V gene TRBV5-4 combines with J gene TRBJ1-2; D perhaps matches TRBD1 (5 bases). V lost 3 bases to trimming and J lost 1 base, with 7 bases between them. There are 13 residues in the CDR3. Germline loops: CDR1 SGHNT, CDR2 YYREEE (reference sequence). The DNA of the CDR3 is TGTGCCAGCAGCTCGGGACTTAACTATGGCTACACCTTC. Amino acid sequence: CASSSGLNYGYTF. The complete variable domain, with remaining parts taken from reference TRBV5-4 and TRBJ1-2, reads ETGVTQSPTHLIKTRGQQVTLRCSSQSGHNTVSWYQQALGQGPQFIFQYYREEENGRGNFPPRFSGLQFPNYSSELNVNALELDDSALYLCASSSGLNYGYTFGSGTRLTVV.

The rearrangement links TRBV3-1 (or the pseudogene TRBV3-2) to TRBJ2-3; D is ambiguous. This CDR3 comprises 15 residues. V was shortened by 4 bases and J by 0 bases, with 11 bases between the two germline ends. Germline-derived CDR1 and CDR2 are LGHDT and YNNKEL (reference sequence). The CDR3 DNA follows: TGTGCCAGCAGCCGGCTACAGCTTAGCACAGATACGCAGTATTTT. Amino acid sequence: CASSRLQLSTDTQYF.

The CDR3 spells CASSPFKSTGELFF. CDR3 DNA sequence: TGTGCCAGCTCACCATTTAAGAGCACCGGGGAGCTGTTTTTT. The V gene is TRBV18, the J gene TRBJ2-2, with D unclear. The CDR3 sequence is 14 residues long. Per the germline V gene, CDR1 is KGHSH and CDR2 is LQKENI. Trimming stripped 2 bases from V and 4 bases from J, with 8 bases between.

The rearrangement links TRBV19 to TRBJ2-1; TRBD2 is a possible D gene (5 bases). Germline assignment: CDR1 LNHDA and CDR2 SQIVND (reference sequence). This CDR3 is 11 amino acids long. The V end lost 4 bases, the J end lost 9 bases, and 7 bases lay between the germline ends. This CDR3 reads CASSTGGEQFF. CDR3 in DNA: TGTGCCAGTAGTACAGGAGGTGAGCAGTTCTTC.

This clone was counted once. The chain recombines TRBV6-4 with TRBJ2-7; no firm D call. Germline CDR1 MRHNA, CDR2 SNTAGT. CDR3 size: 15 residues. V lost 0 bases, J lost 0 bases, and 9 bases lay in between. In DNA, the CDR3 is TGTGCCAGCAGTGACTCAGAGAGGAGCTCCTACGAGCAGTACTTC. It yields the protein CASSDSERSSYEQYF.

The chain is built from TRBV19 and TRBJ1-3, with D possibly TRBD1 on 6 matching bases. Germline V gives CDR1 LNHDA, CDR2 SQIVND (reference sequence). This CDR3 is 14 amino acids long. Trimming took off 6 bases at V and 4 bases at J, with 13 bases between the two ends. The DNA for the CDR3 is TGTGCCAGTAGAGGGGCAGGGGACGGAAACACCATATATTTT. The encoded protein is CASRGAGDGNTIYF.

The chain uses TRBV7-9 and TRBJ1-2; 8 nucleotides align to TRBD1. There are 12 residues in the CDR3. J was trimmed by 8 bases and V by 3 bases; bases with no gene match: 2. Germline values: CDR1 SEHNR, CDR2 FQNEAQ (reference sequence). CDR3 protein: CASSLDRDGYTF. The CDR3 region has the DNA TGTGCCAGCAGCTTGGACAGGGACGGCTACACCTTC.

This clone was picked up one time. This chain connects TRBV2 to TRBJ2-3; TRBD2 matches at 12 bases. Germline CDR1 SNHLY, CDR2 FYNNEI. The CDR3 sequence is 19 residues long. With 4 bases clipped from V and 2 bases from J, the junction kept 13 bases outside the gene matches. The CDR3 reads CASSAGLAGKAIFTDTQYF. The CDR3 DNA is TGTGCCAGCAGTGCCGGACTAGCGGGGAAGGCCATATTCACAGATACGCAGTATTTT.